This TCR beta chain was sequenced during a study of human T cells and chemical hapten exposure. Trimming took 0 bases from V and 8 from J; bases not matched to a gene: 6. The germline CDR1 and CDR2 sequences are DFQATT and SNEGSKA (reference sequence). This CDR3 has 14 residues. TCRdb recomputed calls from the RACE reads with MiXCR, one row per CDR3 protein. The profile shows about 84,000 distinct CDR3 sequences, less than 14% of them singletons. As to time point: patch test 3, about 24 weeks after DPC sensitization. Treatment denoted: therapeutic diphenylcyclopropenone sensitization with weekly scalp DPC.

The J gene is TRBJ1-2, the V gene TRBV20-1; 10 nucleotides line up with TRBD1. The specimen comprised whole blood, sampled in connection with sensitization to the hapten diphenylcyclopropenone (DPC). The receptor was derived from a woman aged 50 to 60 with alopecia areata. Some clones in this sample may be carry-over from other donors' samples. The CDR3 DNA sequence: TGCAGTGCTAGAGATCCGGGACAGGGGCGCGGCTACACCTTC. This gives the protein CSARDPGQGRGYTF.